The 29 T cell receptor beta chains below come from one sample, sequenced in a study of human T cells and chemical hapten exposure. Time point given: patch test 1, 2 weeks after DPC sensitization. Treatment meaning: therapeutic diphenylcyclopropenone sensitization with weekly scalp DPC. One entry per CDR3 protein results from TCRdb running MiXCR on the RACE reads. There are more than 100,000 distinct CDR3 sequences in the sample; roughly an eighth occur only once, and around 0.99% lies in the top ten. Sequences were derived from whole blood, sampled in connection with sensitization to the hapten diphenylcyclopropenone (DPC). Receptor source: a man younger than 35 with alopecia areata. Some clones in this sample may be carry-over from other donors' samples.

The chain couples TRBV2 to TRBJ2-1, with TRBD1 as a possible D gene (6 bases). Germline CDR1 SNHLY, CDR2 FYNNEI. Trimming shortened V by 7 bases and J by 4 bases, and 8 bases separated the two germline ends. The CDR3 spans 12 residues. CDR3 nucleotides: TGTGCCAGCAACGACAGGTACAATGAGCAGTTCTTC. This codes for CASNDRYNEQFF.

This clonotype occurred many times. The V gene is TRBV11-2, the J gene TRBJ2-5, with D possibly matching TRBD2 (6 bases). From germline, CDR1 is SGHAT and CDR2 FQNNGV. CDR3 length equals 16 residues. Trimming cost V 3 bases and J 4 bases, with 18 bases left between them. CDR3 sequence (DNA): TGTGCCAGCAGCTTCCTTTTCGGGACTCCAGGAGAGACCCAGTACTTC. Its translation is CASSFLFGTPGETQYF.

The DNA of the CDR3 is TGTGCCAGCAGCGTACACCCCGACACCGGGGAGCTGTTTTTT. Its protein is CASSVHPDTGELFF. The chain combines TRBV9 with TRBJ2-2; D ambiguous. From germline, CDR1 is SGDLS and CDR2 YYNGEE. CDR3 length: 14 amino acids. V was cut by 1 base and J by 3 bases, with 7 bases left in between.

The chain has TRBV29-1 and TRBJ1-5, with 10 nucleotides matching TRBD1. The CDR3 length is 13 residues. Germline lookup yields CDR1 SQVTM and CDR2 ANQGSEA. The trim removed 5 bases at V and 7 bases at J, leaving 5 bases unmatched. The CDR3 region has the DNA TGCAGCGTTCGGACAGGGGGGTTGCAGCCCCAGCATTTT. Amino acid sequence: CSVRTGGLQPQHF.

This clonotype appeared a few times. The V gene is TRBV24-1, the J gene TRBJ2-4, with D hard to call. Per the germline V gene, CDR1 is KGHDR and CDR2 is SFDVKD. The CDR3 covers 13 residues. V lost 9 bases to trimming and J lost 5 bases, with 13 bases between them. The CDR3 loop reads CATQGPVENIQYF. CDR3 nucleotide sequence: TGTGCCACCCAAGGACCAGTAGAAAACATTCAGTACTTC.

The genes are TRBV12-3 or TRBV12-4 and TRBJ2-2; tentatively, D is TRBD1 (6 bases). CDR3 length: 14 residues. Trimming pared 8 bases from V and 3 bases from J, leaving 13 bases between. The CDR3: CASALSGDTGELFF. The CDR3 region has the DNA TGTGCCAGCGCCTTGTCAGGGGACACCGGGGAGCTGTTTTTT.

This clonotype was detected a few times. The chain links TRBV7-3 to TRBJ1-4; TRBD1 aligns across 9 bases. Germline CDR1 SGHTA, CDR2 FQGTGA. The length of the CDR3 is 15 residues. The V and J ends lost 2 bases and 8 bases, in that order; junction bases with no gene match: 6. The CDR3 nucleotides read TGTGCCAGCAGCTTATCCGGGACAGGGAACGAAAAACTGTTTTTT. Its translation: CASSLSGTGNEKLFF.

The rearrangement uses TRBV10-3 and TRBJ2-3; D is perhaps TRBD2 (5 bases). Trimming shortened V by 0 bases and J by 4 bases, and 8 bases separated the two germline ends. Germline V gene data show CDR1 as ENHRY and CDR2 as SYGVKD. This CDR3 has 14 amino acids. CDR3 bases: TGTGCCATCAGTGAGTCCCGGGGAGCAGATACGCAGTATTTT. It codes for CAISESRGADTQYF.

This clonotype was detected ten times or more. This chain uses TRBV11-2 with TRBJ2-7; tentative D call: TRBD1 (5 bases). CDR3 length: 17 residues. V was shortened by 1 base and J by 0 bases, with 16 bases between the two germline ends. The germline gives CDR1 SGHAT, CDR2 FQNNGV. The chain's CDR3 is CASSLVSGLRFSYEQYF. The CDR3 DNA is TGTGCCAGCAGCTTAGTCTCAGGGCTCCGATTCTCCTACGAGCAGTACTTC.

The rearrangement uses TRBV27 and TRBJ1-2, with TRBD1 matching over 8 bases. The V segment lost 3 bases and the J segment 8 bases; nucleotides outside the gene matches: 11. CDR1 and CDR2 (germline): MNHEY, SMNVEV (reference sequence). This CDR3 has 15 residues. The CDR3 coding sequence is TGTGCCAGCAGTTTCCAAGGGGACAGGTTGAGCGGCTACACCTTC. This codes for CASSFQGDRLSGYTF.

The rearrangement links TRBV21-1 to TRBJ1-2. TRBV21-1 is flagged as a pseudogene. This CDR3 region has 15 residues. The CDR3 nucleotides are TGTGCCAGCAGCAAGTCCGGATTTCTTCTCGGTGGCTACACCTTC. Its translation is CASSKSGFLLGGYTF.

This clonotype was observed a handful of times. The chain employs TRBV12-3 or TRBV12-4 and TRBJ2-3; 14 nucleotides agree with TRBD2. The CDR3 length is 18 residues. V was pared by 3 bases and J by 2 bases, with 7 bases of the junction left unmatched. The chain's CDR3 is CASSFPRLAGGLTDTQYF. CDR3 nucleotide sequence: TGTGCCAGCAGTTTCCCCAGACTAGCGGGGGGGCTCACAGATACGCAGTATTTT.

This clonotype was seen a few times. The chain combines TRBV6-5 with TRBJ2-5; unclear D gene. This CDR3 is built from 15 residues. Trimming left V 0 bases short and J 5 bases short, with 13 bases between. Looked up from germline, CDR1 is MNHEY and CDR2 is SVGAGI. CDR3: CASSYSGLSGETQYF. The CDR3 DNA reads TGTGCCAGCAGTTACTCGGGTCTATCTGGGGAGACCCAGTACTTC.

This clonotype was detected a few times. The chain uses TRBV11-2 and TRBJ2-5; 7 bases align to TRBD2. CDR3 length equals 15 residues. Trimming at V came to 3 bases and at J to 3 bases, leaving 7 bases not matched to a gene. The germline CDR1 and CDR2 sequences are SGHAT and FQNNGV. Here the CDR3 reads CASSFGERGEETQYF. As DNA, the CDR3 is TGTGCCAGCAGCTTTGGGGAACGGGGGGAAGAGACCCAGTACTTC.

V usage is TRBV7-2 and J usage is TRBJ2-7; no clear D gene. V dropped 5 bases and J dropped 2 bases, with 10 bases sitting between them. The CDR3 consists of 13 residues. Germline V gene data show CDR1 as SGHTA and CDR2 as FQGNSA. The CDR3 spells CASSATPPYEQYV. CDR3 coding DNA: TGTGCCAGCAGCGCTACCCCCCCCTACGAGCAGTACGTC.

This clonotype has a count of ten or more. The V gene is TRBV11-1, the J gene TRBJ2-3, with unresolved D. In germline, CDR1 is SGHAT, CDR2 FQDESV (reference sequence). V was clipped by 4 bases and J by 6 bases, with 8 bases between them. This CDR3 comprises 12 residues. This CDR3 reads CASSYFSDTQYF. The CDR3 DNA follows: TGTGCCAGCAGCTACTTTTCGGATACGCAGTATTTT.

V gene TRBV9 combines with J gene TRBJ1-1; D is uncertain. V was clipped by 2 bases and J by 1 base, with 6 bases between them. The V gene's germline CDR1 is SGDLS and CDR2 YYNGEE. The CDR3 extends over 13 amino acids. The CDR3 reads CASSVKRNTEAFF. The DNA of the CDR3 is TGTGCCAGCAGCGTCAAAAGGAACACTGAAGCTTTCTTT.

This clonotype was seen a few times. CDR3 loop: CSCTGQIIYNEQFF. The DNA of the CDR3 is TGCAGCTGTACGGGACAGATTATCTACAATGAGCAGTTCTTC. The V and J genes are TRBV29-1 and TRBJ2-1; TRBD1 aligns across 7 bases. Trimming removed 8 bases from V and 3 bases from J; junction bases left unmatched: 10. The CDR3 has 14 residues. Germline CDR1 is SQVTM and CDR2 is ANQGSEA.

This chain joins TRBV11-2 and TRBJ2-7, with 7 bases that match TRBD2. Germline V gives CDR1 SGHAT, CDR2 FQNNGV. The CDR3 totals 15 residues. The V segment lost 3 bases and the J segment 10 bases; nucleotides outside the gene matches: 15. The DNA of the CDR3 is TGTGCCAGCAGCTTCTCCGGGAGGCGGGAAATCCTTCAGTACTTC. Its translation: CASSFSGRREILQYF.

The V gene is TRBV5-1, the J gene TRBJ1-6, with D possibly TRBD1 on 5 matching bases. V lost 0 bases to trimming and J lost 2 bases, with 9 bases between them. The CDR3 runs to 16 residues. Germline assignment: CDR1 SGHRS and CDR2 YFSETQ. CDR3 region: CASSLEGSTYNSPLHF. For the CDR3, the DNA is TGCGCCAGCAGCTTGGAGGGGAGCACCTATAATTCACCCCTCCACTTT.

This clonotype was observed a few times. This chain joins TRBV29-1 and TRBJ2-7, with D possibly TRBD2 on 6 matching bases. The V gene lost 7 bases and the J gene lost 6 bases, with 19 bases spanning the gap. Germline CDR1 and CDR2: SQVTM and ANQGSEA. The CDR3 is 13 amino acids. The DNA for the CDR3 is TGCAGCGGTATATTCCCGGGGGTCCGCGAGCAGTACTTC. This sequence encodes CSGIFPGVREQYF.

A remark on this clonotype: The DNA is left out, because the CDR3 cannot be placed on it with certainty; the CDR3 is given as TCRdb lists it. J is TRBJ1-5 and V is TRBV7-5; the DNA was not used to check the table's D call, TRBD1. TRBV7-5 is classified as a pseudogene. The CDR3 is 18 residues long, ends included. CDR3: CISVSEAYPKRGIQPQHF.

The rearrangement joins TRBV20-1 to TRBJ2-1; tentatively, D is TRBD1 (6 bases). CDR3 length equals 17 residues. CDR1 and CDR2 from the germline V gene are DFQATT and SNEGSKA (reference sequence). With 1 base removed from V and 0 bases from J, the gap between germline ends came to 16 bases. The CDR3 sequence is CSARGTVVVSSYNEQFF. CDR3 bases: TGCAGTGCTAGAGGGACAGTGGTCGTTAGCTCCTACAATGAGCAGTTCTTC.

This clonotype was observed a handful of times. The CDR3 nucleotides are TGTGCCAGCAGCTTAGCGGGACAGGGGAACACTGAAGCTTTCTTT. Translated, it gives CASSLAGQGNTEAFF. The chain employs TRBV7-6 and TRBJ1-1, with 9 bases matching TRBD1. Germline V gene sequence: CDR1 SGHVS, CDR2 FNYEAQ. The V segment lost 0 bases and the J segment 1 base; nucleotides outside the gene matches: 0. The CDR3 has 15 residues.

This clonotype was detected many times. The CDR3 DNA reads TGTGCCAGCAGCTCCCTCTATATTCAGCCCCAGCATTTT. Amino acids: CASSSLYIQPQHF. V gene TRBV7-7 combines with J gene TRBJ1-5, with D unclear. V gave up 4 bases and J gave up 6 bases, with 10 bases separating them. In germline, CDR1 is SSHAT, CDR2 FNYEAQ (reference sequence). CDR3 size: 13 residues.

The gene calls are TRBV18 and TRBJ1-1; D not certain. The CDR3 loop spans 12 amino acids. Trimming took 2 bases from V and 1 from J, leaving 2 bases between them. Germline V gene sequence: CDR1 KGHSH, CDR2 LQKENI. The CDR3 region has the DNA TGTGCCAGCTCACCAACGAACACTGAAGCTTTCTTT. Its protein product is CASSPTNTEAFF.

The rearrangement uses TRBV6-2 or TRBV6-3 and TRBJ2-1; 11 nucleotides agree with TRBD2. Per the germline V gene, CDR1 is MNHEY and CDR2 is SVGEGT. V lost 7 bases, J lost 0 bases, and 11 bases stayed unmatched. The CDR3 sequence is 18 residues long. The CDR3, as DNA: TGTGCCAGCAAACGGCTAGCGGGGGGCGCTAACTCCTACAATGAGCAGTTCTTC. It is translated as CASKRLAGGANSYNEQFF.

This clonotype occurred a few times. This rearrangement joins TRBV9 to TRBJ2-1, with D maybe TRBD1 (5 bases). The CDR3 consists of 18 residues. Germline V gene sequence: CDR1 SGDLS, CDR2 YYNGEE. The V end was cut by 4 bases, the J end by 3 bases, with 23 bases between. CDR3 sequence: CASSFRRDSLSGYNEQFF. CDR3 nucleotides: TGTGCCAGCAGCTTTCGTCGAGACAGCCTATCGGGCTACAATGAGCAGTTCTTC. The full variable domain, rest sourced from reference TRBV9 and TRBJ2-1, is DSGVTQTPKHLITATGQRVTLRCSPRSGDLSVYWYQQSLDQGLQFLIQYYNGEERAKGNILERFSAQQFPDLHSELNLSSLELGDSALYFCASSFRRDSLSGYNEQFFGPGTRLTVL.

This clonotype was counted only a few times. This sequence joins TRBV6-6 and TRBJ2-1; 8 bases agree with TRBD2. The CDR3 extends over 16 amino acids. Germline CDR1 MNHNY, CDR2 SVGAGI (reference sequence). Trimming at V came to 2 bases and at J to 3 bases, leaving 6 bases not matched to a gene. The DNA of the CDR3 is TGTGCCAGCAGTTACGTGGCGGGGGGCTTCTACAATGAGCAGTTCTTC. Translating it yields CASSYVAGGFYNEQFF.